This T cell receptor (beta chain) is drawn from a study of cytomegalovirus exposure and HLA in healthy donors. Concerning this clone: Its antigen remains unidentified.

Study-level findings and limits: Three CMV-associated chains proved CMV antigen-specific in vitro. Solely CMV serostatus was available to characterize immune exposure.

The PCR made use of 60 Vbeta and 13 Jbeta primers. Some clones are missing from TCRdb's copy, which holds only in-frame ones; the method was immunoSEQ multiplex PCR. The repertoire holds 99,000 or so clones, with around 80% as singletons. Specimen: PBMCs. The TCR sequence derives from a man aged 30 to 45 in good health and CMV-seronegative.

For the CDR3, the DNA is TGTGCCAGCAGTCAATTGGGCGTCTTCACAGATACGCAGTATTTT. Translated, it gives CASSQLGVFTDTQYF. The chain links TRBV25-1 to TRBJ2-3; D unresolved. CDR1 is MGHDK and CDR2 is SYGVNS in the germline V gene. CDR3 length: 15 amino acids. V was shortened by 5 bases and J by 2 bases, with 14 bases between the two germline ends.